The clone carrying this TCR beta chain appeared many times. The study isolated at least 6.5 million PBMCs from each sample. The V gene lost 3 bases and the J gene lost 4 bases, with 3 bases spanning the gap. The CDR3 has 11 residues. With a J-beta primer mix and a sample-barcoded 5' primer, a second PCR ran about 6 to 11 cycles. TCRdb reprocessed the 5' RACE reads with MiXCR, giving one entry per CDR3 protein. The data contain about 1.7 million distinct CDR3 sequences, roughly 27% of them singletons. This specimen comes from a study of blood T cells in healthy people across ages. This chain connects TRBV12-3 or TRBV12-4 to TRBJ1-2; no clear D gene. The sequence was collected from a woman aged 30 to 39 in good health. The sequenced material came from blood. The CDR3 reads CASSLTYGYTF. The CDR3 DNA sequence: TGTGCCAGCAGTTTGACCTATGGCTACACCTTC.